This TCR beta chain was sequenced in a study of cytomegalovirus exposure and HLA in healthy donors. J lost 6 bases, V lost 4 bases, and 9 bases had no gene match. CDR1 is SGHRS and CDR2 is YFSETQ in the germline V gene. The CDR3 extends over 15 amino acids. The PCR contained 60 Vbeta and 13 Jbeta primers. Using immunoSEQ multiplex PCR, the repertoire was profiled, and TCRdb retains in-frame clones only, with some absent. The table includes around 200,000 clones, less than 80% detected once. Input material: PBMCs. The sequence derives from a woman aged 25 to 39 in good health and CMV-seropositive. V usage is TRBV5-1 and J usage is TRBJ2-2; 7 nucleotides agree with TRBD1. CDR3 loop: CASSPGQSSSGELFF. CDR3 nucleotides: TGCGCCAGCAGCCCGGGACAGAGCTCGTCCGGGGAGCTGTTTTTT.